These T cell receptor beta chains were read from a single sample in a study of cytomegalovirus exposure and HLA in healthy donors. Sequencing was performed with immunoSEQ multiplex PCR; in TCRdb, only in-frame clones are kept and a portion is missing. The table shows more than 150,000 clones, with about 90% occurring only once. Sequencing was done on a sample of PBMCs. The source is a girl under three years old in good health and CMV-seronegative. Both conserved end residues are part of each CDR3. Fields, in order: clone size, J gene, V gene, D gene, CDR3 DNA, CDR3 protein. A D gene is named only where the DNA matches it firmly. The size entry is marked missing in some rows and otherwise reads once, few, many or a size class.

size: -; J: TRBJ1-4; V: TRBV7-9; D: -; DNA: TGTGCCAGCAGCCGACAACCGGGGATCAATCGGGAAAAACTGTTTTTT; CDR3: CASSRQPGINREKLFF
size: -; J: TRBJ2-1; V: TRBV7-3; D: TRBD1; DNA: TGTGCCAGCAGCTTCCGGGACAGGGGCCCGAATGAGCAGTTCTTC; CDR3: CASSFRDRGPNEQFF
size: few; J: TRBJ2-7; V: TRBV7-9; D: TRBD2; DNA: TGTGCCAGCAGCGACGGACTAGCGGGGGTTTACTACGAGCAGTACTTC; CDR3: CASSDGLAGVYYEQYF
size: -; J: TRBJ2-7; V: TRBV7-2; D: TRBD2; DNA: TGTGCCAGCAGCTTAGCCAAGCGGGGGGGCGTAAGGGAGCAGTACTTC; CDR3: CASSLAKRGGVREQYF
size: -; J: TRBJ1-5; V: TRBV6-6; D: -; DNA: TGTGCCAGCAGCAACACAGGTAGCAATCAGCCCCAGCATTTT; CDR3: CASSNTGSNQPQHF
size: -; J: TRBJ1-2; V: TRBV6-1; D: -; DNA: TGTGCCAGCAGTGAACCGATAAGACAGGCATCTAACTATGGCTACACCTTC; CDR3: CASSEPIRQASNYGYTF
size: -; J: TRBJ2-3; V: TRBV4-1; D: TRBD1; DNA: TGCGCCAGCAGCCGACCACAGGGGGATACGCAGTATTTT; CDR3: CASSRPQGDTQYF
size: -; J: TRBJ1-6; V: TRBV5-6; D: TRBD1; DNA: TGTGCCAGCCTAGACCGGGACAGGGGATGGGGAAATTCACCCCTCCACTTT; CDR3: CASLDRDRGWGNSPLHF
size: -; J: TRBJ2-7; V: TRBV7-9; D: TRBD1; DNA: TGTTCCAGCAGCTTGGACAGGGGCTTAAACGAGCAGTACTTC; CDR3: CSSSLDRGLNEQYF
size: -; J: TRBJ2-7; V: TRBV6-5; D: -; DNA: TGTGCCAGCAGTTACAGGAGCAGCTCCTACGAGCAGTACTTC; CDR3: CASSYRSSSYEQYF
size: once; J: TRBJ1-1; V: TRBV4-1; D: -; DNA: TGCGCCAGCAGCCTACTTCGCACTGAAGCTTTCTTT; CDR3: CASSLLRTEAFF
size: -; J: TRBJ2-3; V: TRBV30; D: -; DNA: TGTGCCTGGGGAGAGGGAGATACGCAGTATTTT; CDR3: CAWGEGDTQYF
size: -; J: TRBJ1-2; V: TRBV25-1; D: TRBD1; DNA: TGTGCCAGCAGTGAGAGGGACAGCCTTTTCTATGGCTACACCTTC; CDR3: CASSERDSLFYGYTF
size: few; J: TRBJ2-3; V: TRBV25-1; D: TRBD1; DNA: TGTGCCAGCAGTTTAGGACAGGGCGTTACAGATACGCAGTATTTT; CDR3: CASSLGQGVTDTQYF
size: -; J: TRBJ2-2; V: TRBV14; D: TRBD1; DNA: TGTGCCAGCAACCGGGACAGACCTAACACCGGGGAGCTGTTTTTT; CDR3: CASNRDRPNTGELFF
size: -; J: TRBJ1-2; V: TRBV6-1; D: -; DNA: TGTGCCAGCAGTGACCGGGGTTATGGCTACACCTTC; CDR3: CASSDRGYGYTF
size: -; J: TRBJ2-2; V: TRBV9; D: TRBD1; DNA: TGTGCCAGCAGCGTCCGGACAGGCGACACCGGGGAGCTGTTTTTT; CDR3: CASSVRTGDTGELFF
size: -; J: TRBJ1-6; V: TRBV30; D: -; DNA: TGTGCCTGGGGCAAGGGGTCACCCCTCCACTTT; CDR3: CAWGKGSPLHF
size: -; J: TRBJ2-5; V: TRBV5-1; D: TRBD2; DNA: TGCGCCAGCAGCTTGGCTAGCGGACACCAAGAGACCCAGTACTTC; CDR3: CASSLASGHQETQYF
size: few; J: TRBJ1-2; V: TRBV6-1; D: TRBD1; DNA: TGTGCCAGCAGTTCTGACAGGGGTGGCTACACCTTC; CDR3: CASSSDRGGYTF
size: few; J: TRBJ1-2; V: TRBV11-2; D: -; DNA: TGTGCCAGCAGTAATCGGGTTCGGTTCCCTTATGGCTACACCTTC; CDR3: CASSNRVRFPYGYTF
size: -; J: TRBJ2-1; V: TRBV27; D: TRBD2; DNA: TGTGCCAGCAGGTCACTAGCGGGGGGGCCAAATGAGCAGTTCTTC; CDR3: CASRSLAGGPNEQFF
size: -; J: TRBJ1-6; V: TRBV18; D: TRBD1; DNA: TGTGCCAGCTCACCAGGGACAGGGAGAAATTCACCCCTCCACTTT; CDR3: CASSPGTGRNSPLHF
size: -; J: TRBJ2-3; V: TRBV7-3; D: TRBD2; DNA: TGTGCCAGCAGCCCCCTTAGCGGGGCCACAGATACGCAGTATTTT; CDR3: CASSPLSGATDTQYF
size: -; J: TRBJ1-2; V: TRBV7-8; D: -; DNA: TGTGCCAGCAGCTTACTGGGGGCGGACTATGGCTACACCTTC; CDR3: CASSLLGADYGYTF
size: few; J: TRBJ1-1; V: TRBV11-2; D: -; DNA: TGTGCCAGCAGCTTAGTAGACACTGAAGCTTTCTTT; CDR3: CASSLVDTEAFF
size: once; J: TRBJ2-7; V: TRBV7-9; D: TRBD1; DNA: TGTGCCAGCAGCTTTGGACAGGGGGTCTACGAGCAGTACTTC; CDR3: CASSFGQGVYEQYF
size: -; J: TRBJ2-5; V: TRBV5-1; D: -; DNA: TGCGCCAGCAGCCCCCGACAGGGAGGAGAGACCCAGTACTTC; CDR3: CASSPRQGGETQYF
size: -; J: TRBJ2-7; V: TRBV6-5; D: -; DNA: TGTGCCAGCAGTTACACGCGGGCCTACGAGCAGTACTTC; CDR3: CASSYTRAYEQYF
size: -; J: TRBJ2-6; V: TRBV5-1; D: -; DNA: TGCGCCAGCAGCACCGGGTACCCTGGGGCCAACGTCCTGACTTTC; CDR3: CASSTGYPGANVLTF
size: -; J: TRBJ1-2; V: TRBV19; D: -; DNA: TGTGCCAGTCTACGTCGGGCAGGGGCCCCGAAATCCTATGGCTACACCTTC; CDR3: CASLRRAGAPKSYGYTF
size: -; J: TRBJ2-1; V: TRBV4-1; D: TRBD2; DNA: TGCGCCAGCAGCCCTACTAGCGGGGATTACAATGAGCAGTTCTTC; CDR3: CASSPTSGDYNEQFF
size: -; J: TRBJ2-2; V: TRBV5-4; D: -; DNA: TGTGCCAGCAGCCCGACTGATACCGGGGAGCTGTTTTTT; CDR3: CASSPTDTGELFF
size: -; J: TRBJ1-5; V: TRBV19; D: TRBD1; DNA: TGTGCCAGTAGGGGGGGACAGAATAGCAATCAGCCCCAGCATTTT; CDR3: CASRGGQNSNQPQHF
size: -; J: TRBJ2-7; V: TRBV7-6; D: TRBD2; DNA: TGTGCCAGCAGCCTCTCTAGCGGGCTCTCCTACGAGCAGTACTTC; CDR3: CASSLSSGLSYEQYF
size: -; J: TRBJ1-4; V: TRBV30; D: -; DNA: TGTGCCTGGACGGAAGCGCTTAATGAAAAACTGTTTTTT; CDR3: CAWTEALNEKLFF
size: -; J: TRBJ2-7; V: TRBV7-3; D: TRBD1; DNA: TGTGCCAGCAGCTCCGGGACAGGGGCGGGCGAGCAGTACTTC; CDR3: CASSSGTGAGEQYF
size: -; J: TRBJ1-2; V: TRBV2; D: -; DNA: TGTGCCAGCAGCAGACAGGCCTGCGGCTACACCTTC; CDR3: CASSRQACGYTF
size: -; J: TRBJ2-5; V: TRBV7-2; D: -; DNA: TGTGCCAGCAGCTCCGGACGGGGCCAAGAGACCCAGTACTTC; CDR3: CASSSGRGQETQYF
size: -; J: TRBJ2-7; V: TRBV11-2; D: TRBD2; DNA: TGTGCCAGCAGTCACCTAGCGGGGGGGACCCTGCGCTACGAGCAGTACTTC; CDR3: CASSHLAGGTLRYEQYF
size: -; J: TRBJ2-7; V: TRBV20-1; D: TRBD2; DNA: TGCAGTGCTGGGGGGGCCTACGAGCAGTACTTC; CDR3: CSAGGAYEQYF
size: -; J: TRBJ1-5; V: TRBV9; D: TRBD1; DNA: TGTGCCAGCAGCGTAGAGGGGGACAGGGGCCAGCCCCAGCATTTT; CDR3: CASSVEGDRGQPQHF
size: -; J: TRBJ2-5; V: TRBV2; D: -; DNA: TGTGCCAGCAGGGAAAGCGTAACGAATACAGAGACCCAGTACTTC; CDR3: CASRESVTNTETQYF
size: -; J: TRBJ1-1; V: TRBV5-1; D: -; DNA: TGCGCCAGCAGCTGGGGGGTGACAGCAACTGAAGCTTTCTTT; CDR3: CASSWGVTATEAFF
size: -; J: TRBJ2-7; V: TRBV6-6; D: TRBD2; DNA: TGTGCCAGCAGTTATATGGGGGGGTCCTACGAGCAGTACTTC; CDR3: CASSYMGGSYEQYF
size: -; J: TRBJ1-4; V: TRBV7-2; D: TRBD1; DNA: TGTGCCAGCAGCTCTCAGGGGGACCAAAAACTGTTTTTT; CDR3: CASSSQGDQKLFF
size: -; J: TRBJ2-3; V: TRBV6-5; D: TRBD2; DNA: TGTGCCAGCAGTTACGGGGGGGTCGGCACAGATACGCAGTATTTT; CDR3: CASSYGGVGTDTQYF
size: -; J: TRBJ2-7; V: TRBV29-1; D: -; DNA: TGCAGCGTTGTCAGATGGGCGAACAGACTACCCTACGAGCAGTACTTC; CDR3: CSVVRWANRLPYEQYF
size: -; J: TRBJ2-6; V: TRBV5-4; D: TRBD1; DNA: TGTGCCAGCAGCTTGGACATGAGGACAGGGAATAGGTCTGGGGCCAACGTCCTGACTTTC; CDR3: CASSLDMRTGNRSGANVLTF
size: -; J: TRBJ1-2; V: TRBV7-8; D: -; DNA: TGTGCCAGCAGCCCAGACGCTACAGGGCGCGGCTACACCTTC; CDR3: CASSPDATGRGYTF
size: -; J: TRBJ1-3; V: TRBV7-9; D: -; DNA: TGTGCCAGCAGTCTCGGGGGTGTAGCTGGAAACACCATATATTTT; CDR3: CASSLGGVAGNTIYF
size: few; J: TRBJ1-6; V: TRBV4-2; D: -; DNA: TGTGCCAGCAGCCAAGAAGGCCGGTCAGGTGGAAACCATTCACCCCTCCACTTT; CDR3: CASSQEGRSGGNHSPLHF
size: -; J: TRBJ1-1; V: TRBV27; D: TRBD1; DNA: TGTGCCAGCAGCCTGACAGGGAATCTGAACACTGAAGCTTTCTTT; CDR3: CASSLTGNLNTEAFF
size: -; J: TRBJ1-2; V: TRBV4-3; D: -; DNA: TGCGCCAGCAGCCAAAGCGAGGGCGAGTCTGGCTACACCTTC; CDR3: CASSQSEGESGYTF
size: -; J: TRBJ2-5; V: TRBV7-7; D: -; DNA: TGTGCCAGCAGCCCAGGACAGCAAGAGACCCAGTACTTC; CDR3: CASSPGQQETQYF
size: -; J: TRBJ1-1; V: TRBV21-1; D: -; DNA: TGTGCCAGCAGCCAAATGGGACAGTACACTGAAGCTTTCTTT; CDR3: CASSQMGQYTEAFF
size: -; J: TRBJ2-3; V: TRBV29-1; D: -; DNA: TGCAGCGTTGAAAGGAGGAGCAGCACAGATACGCAGTATTTT; CDR3: CSVERRSSTDTQYF
size: -; J: TRBJ1-1; V: TRBV27; D: -; DNA: TGTGCCAGCAGAAATCCAGGGGTTAATGCTGAAGCTTTCTTT; CDR3: CASRNPGVNAEAFF
size: -; J: TRBJ2-6; V: TRBV30; D: -; DNA: TGTGCCTGGGCAGGGGGGAAACCCTCTGGGGCCAACGTCCTGACTTTC; CDR3: CAWAGGKPSGANVLTF